Given below is one TCR beta chain in context. This clone was observed a handful of times. The antigen it recognizes is unknown. One base away there is no much larger clone; base qualities are not given. The immunoSEQ Assay, a bias-controlled multiplex PCR, was used to amplify TCRbeta CDR3 regions from genomic DNA. On the authors' methods: Nucleated cell counts per sample were estimated from amplification of reference gene primers within the assay. Sequence reads were collapsed and filtered to measure the absolute abundance of every unique TCRbeta CDR3 rearrangement. For each sample, productive Simpson clonality was calculated as the square root of Simpson's diversity index over productive rearrangements. TCRdb mirrors the immuneACCESS table, restricted to in-frame sequences. Some clones are absent from its copies; in checked studies, under half trace to an unresolved V gene, and the reason for the others is unknown. That table furnishes V, J and clone size, whereas the DNA furnished D and trimming. This sample comprises about 190,000 clones, around nine tenths of them detected only once. Jointly, the top ten make up under 15% of the sample.

The sample is drawn from a study of blood T cell repertoires in COVID-19 (dated by TCRdb to about 2020). With respect to the entire study: Collaborator samples came from the United States, Italy and Spain and covered acute and convalescent phases of COVID-19. The samples were drawn from the first 160 participants of the ongoing ImmuneRACE study and from about 1,200 subjects provided by 6 global collaborators. HLA class I and class II types, where available, came from metadata supplied by the sample provider rather than from assay-based typing. The repertoires were made available in a free public database intended to serve as a resource for research on the immune response to SARS-CoV-2. Deeply sampled blood TCRbeta repertoires from subjects exposed to, actively infected with, or recovered from COVID-19 were included in the dataset. A de-identified subject ID, COVID-19 status, age in years and sex were almost always included in the sample metadata. The prospective study material was composed of cDNA or gDNA derived from T cells, B-cell-depleted T cells, or PBMCs.

CDR1 and CDR2, per the germline V gene (reference sequence), are MNHEY and SMNVEV. After removal of 7 bases from V and 8 bases from J, the junction retains 9 bases not matched to a gene. Measured from the cysteine to the phenylalanine, the CDR3 is 13 residues long. CDR3 DNA only is kept here, 39 bases in frame from base 1. One collaborating source in Seattle enrolled patients while the patients were actively infected and followed the patients over time throughout the course of disease. Whole blood was collected in K2EDTA tubes by collaborating institutions according to the institutions' own protocols. For TCRbeta analysis, collaborators shipped samples in one of three forms: frozen whole blood, isolated PBMCs, or DNA extracted from either of those sample types. Here is what the overall study found, with its caveats: The amount of clinical and demographic metadata varied by source and participant and was provided uncurated.

The sequence was collected from a woman aged 70-85 years with COVID-19, enrolled during active disease. Sample: peripheral blood. This receptor chain uses TRBV27 and TRBJ1-2, with 8 middle bases fitting TRBD1. The CDR3 loop reads CASTTGALSGYTF. The DNA sequence follows: TGTGCCAGCACGACAGGGGCCTTGTCAGGCTACACCTTC.